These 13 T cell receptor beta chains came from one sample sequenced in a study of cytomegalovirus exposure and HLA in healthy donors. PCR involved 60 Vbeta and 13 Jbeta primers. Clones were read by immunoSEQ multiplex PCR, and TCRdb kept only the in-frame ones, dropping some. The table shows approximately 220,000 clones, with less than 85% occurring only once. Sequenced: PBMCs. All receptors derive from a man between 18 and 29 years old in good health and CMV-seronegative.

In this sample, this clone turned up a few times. CDR3 residues: CATRPTGGSFGYTF. The CDR3 DNA reads as TGTGCCACCCGCCCGACAGGGGGTTCTTTTGGCTACACCTTC. The chain couples TRBV18 to TRBJ1-2; the match to TRBD1 covers 9 bases. Germline V gives CDR1 KGHSH, CDR2 LQKENI. V lost 10 bases and J lost 7; bases outside the gene matches: 13. The CDR3 extends over 14 amino acids.

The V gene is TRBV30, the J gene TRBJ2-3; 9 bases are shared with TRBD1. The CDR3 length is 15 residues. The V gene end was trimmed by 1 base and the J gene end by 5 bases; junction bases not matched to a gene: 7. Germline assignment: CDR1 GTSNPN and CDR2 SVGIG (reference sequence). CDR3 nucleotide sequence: TGTGCCTGGAGTGCAGGGACAGGGCAAGGAGATACGCAGTATTTT. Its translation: CAWSAGTGQGDTQYF.

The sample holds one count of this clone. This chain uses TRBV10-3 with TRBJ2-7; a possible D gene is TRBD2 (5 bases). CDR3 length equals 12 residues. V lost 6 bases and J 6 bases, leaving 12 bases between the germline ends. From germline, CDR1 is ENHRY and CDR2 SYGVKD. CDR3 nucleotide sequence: TGTGCCATCAGGAGCGGAACCTGCGAGCAGTACTTC. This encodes CAIRSGTCEQYF.

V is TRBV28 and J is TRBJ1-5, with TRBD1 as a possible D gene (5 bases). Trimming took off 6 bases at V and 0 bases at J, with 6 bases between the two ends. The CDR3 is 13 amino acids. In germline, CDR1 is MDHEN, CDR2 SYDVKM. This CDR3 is CASRGLSNQPQHF. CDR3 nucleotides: TGTGCCAGCAGGGGACTTAGCAATCAGCCCCAGCATTTT.

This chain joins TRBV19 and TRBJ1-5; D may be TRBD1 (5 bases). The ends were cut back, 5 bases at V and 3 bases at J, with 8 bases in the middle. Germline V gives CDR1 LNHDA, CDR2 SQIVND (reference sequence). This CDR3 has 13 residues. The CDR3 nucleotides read TGTGCCAGTAGTCCGGACATCAATCAGCCCCAGCATTTT. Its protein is CASSPDINQPQHF.

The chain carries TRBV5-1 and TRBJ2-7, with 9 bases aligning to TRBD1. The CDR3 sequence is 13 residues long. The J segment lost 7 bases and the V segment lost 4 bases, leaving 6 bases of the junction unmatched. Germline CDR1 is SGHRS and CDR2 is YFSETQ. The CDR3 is CASSVQQGAEQYF. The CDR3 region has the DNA TGCGCCAGCAGCGTTCAACAGGGGGCTGAGCAGTACTTC.

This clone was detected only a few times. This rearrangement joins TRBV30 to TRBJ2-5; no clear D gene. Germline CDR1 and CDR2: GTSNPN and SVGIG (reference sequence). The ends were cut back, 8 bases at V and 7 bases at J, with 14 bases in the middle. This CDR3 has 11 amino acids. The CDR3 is CAGMSSGTQYF. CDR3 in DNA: TGTGCCGGGATGTCCTCGGGGACCCAGTACTTC.

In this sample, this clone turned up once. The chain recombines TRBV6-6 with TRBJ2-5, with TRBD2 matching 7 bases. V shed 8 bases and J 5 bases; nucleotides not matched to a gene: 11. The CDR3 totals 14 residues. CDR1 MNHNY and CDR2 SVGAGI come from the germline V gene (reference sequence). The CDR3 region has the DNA TGTGCCAGCCTGGGGGTAGCGGGTAGGGAGACCCAGTACTTC. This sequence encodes CASLGVAGRETQYF.

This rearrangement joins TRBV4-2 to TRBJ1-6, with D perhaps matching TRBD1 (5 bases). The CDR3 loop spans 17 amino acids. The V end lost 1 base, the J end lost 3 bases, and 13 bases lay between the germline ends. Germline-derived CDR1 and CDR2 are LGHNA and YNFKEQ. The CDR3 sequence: CASSQGGAGFYNSPLHF. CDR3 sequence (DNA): TGTGCCAGCAGCCAAGGAGGGGCGGGATTCTATAATTCACCCCTCCACTTT.

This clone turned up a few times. The CDR3 protein is CASSSGTANEKLFF. As DNA, the CDR3 is TGTGCCAGCAGTTCTGGGACTGCAAATGAAAAACTGTTTTTT. The chain combines TRBV28 with TRBJ1-4; D might be TRBD1 (5 bases). Germline CDR1 reads MDHEN; CDR2 reads SYDVKM. The CDR3 totals 14 residues. V lost 4 bases and J lost 5, with 11 bases in between.

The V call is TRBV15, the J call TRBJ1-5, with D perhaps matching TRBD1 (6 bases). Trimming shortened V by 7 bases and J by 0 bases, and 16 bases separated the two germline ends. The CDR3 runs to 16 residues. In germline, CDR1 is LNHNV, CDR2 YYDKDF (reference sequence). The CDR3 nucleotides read TGTGCCACCAAGAAAGGGGGGGCTTATAGCAATCAGCCCCAGCATTTT. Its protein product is CATKKGGAYSNQPQHF.

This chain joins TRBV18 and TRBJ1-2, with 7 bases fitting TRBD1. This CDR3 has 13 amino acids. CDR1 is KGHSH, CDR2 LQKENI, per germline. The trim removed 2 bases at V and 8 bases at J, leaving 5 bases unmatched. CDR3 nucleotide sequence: TGTGCCAGCTCACCAGAGAGGACAGGAGGCTACACCTTC. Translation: CASSPERTGGYTF.

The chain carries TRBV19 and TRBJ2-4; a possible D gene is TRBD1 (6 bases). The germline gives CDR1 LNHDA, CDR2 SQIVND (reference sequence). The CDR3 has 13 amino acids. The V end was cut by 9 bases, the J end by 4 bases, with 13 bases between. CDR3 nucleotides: TGTGCCAGCGCTATACAGGGAAAAAACATTCAGTACTTC. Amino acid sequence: CASAIQGKNIQYF.